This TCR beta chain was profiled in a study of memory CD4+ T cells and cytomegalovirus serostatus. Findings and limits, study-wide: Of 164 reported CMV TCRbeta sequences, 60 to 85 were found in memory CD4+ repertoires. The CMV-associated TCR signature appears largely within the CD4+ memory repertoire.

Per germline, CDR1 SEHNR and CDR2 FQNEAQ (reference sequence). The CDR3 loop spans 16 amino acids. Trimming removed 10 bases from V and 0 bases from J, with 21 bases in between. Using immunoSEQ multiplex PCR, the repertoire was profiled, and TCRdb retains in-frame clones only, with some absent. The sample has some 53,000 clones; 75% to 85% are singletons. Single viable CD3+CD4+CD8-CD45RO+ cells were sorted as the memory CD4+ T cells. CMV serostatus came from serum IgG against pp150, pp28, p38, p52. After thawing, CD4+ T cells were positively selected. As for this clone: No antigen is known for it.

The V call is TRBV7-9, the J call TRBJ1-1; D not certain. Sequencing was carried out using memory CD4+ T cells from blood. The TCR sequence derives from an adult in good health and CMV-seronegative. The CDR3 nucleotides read TGTGCCATCATAGGAAGAAGGGCAGAGCTGAACACTGAAGCTTTCTTT. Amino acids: CAIIGRRAELNTEAFF. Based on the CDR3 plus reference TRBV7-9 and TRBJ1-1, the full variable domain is DTGVSQNPRHKITKRGQNVTFRCDPISEHNRLYWYRQTLGQGPEFLTYFQNEAQLEKSRLLSDRFSAERPKGSFSTLEIQRTEQGDSAMYLCAIIGRRAELNTEAFFGQGTRLTVV.